Following are 30 T cell receptor beta chains from one sample sequenced in a study of metastatic and nonmetastatic thyroid tumors. TCRdb re-called the PCR reads through MiXCR. The sample lists 8,300 or so clones, about 29% occurring once. Thyroid surgery had not been preceded by any treatment in any patient. The sequenced material came from tumor tissue. Receptor source: a male donor with papillary thyroid cancer or a benign thyroid nodule (not recorded which). Some clones in this sample may be carry-over from other donors' samples.

There are a few counts of this clone. The chain carries TRBV6-1 and TRBJ2-1; D is undetermined. Per the germline V gene, CDR1 is MNHNS and CDR2 is SASEGT. V was clipped by 6 bases and J by 7 bases, with 10 bases between them. The CDR3 covers 12 residues. This CDR3 is CASRRLENEQFF. As DNA, the CDR3 is TGTGCCAGCAGGCGACTGGAAAATGAGCAGTTCTTC.

By proportion, this clone is large (0.1 to 1%). The rearrangement joins TRBV20-1 to TRBJ2-7, with TRBD2 identical over 7 bases. With 0 bases clipped from V and 2 bases from J, the junction kept 10 bases outside the gene matches. Looked up from germline, CDR1 is DFQATT and CDR2 is SNEGSKA (reference sequence). CDR3 size: 16 residues. DNA of the CDR3: TGCAGTGCTAGAGATCTGGGGGAGGGCCGCGCCTACGAGCAGTACTTC. Amino acid sequence: CSARDLGEGRAYEQYF.

This clone was detected only a few times. The chain links TRBV28 to TRBJ1-2; D is unclear. The CDR3 sequence is 13 residues long. Germline V gene sequence: CDR1 MDHEN, CDR2 SYDVKM. V lost 8 bases and J 7 bases, leaving 17 bases between the germline ends. The CDR3 DNA reads as TGTGCCAGCGACCTGGGGAGCGGTTCTGGCTACACCTTC. Encoded protein: CASDLGSGSGYTF.

This chain uses TRBV6-1 with TRBJ2-1; D gene ambiguous. V was pared by 2 bases and J by 5 bases, with 16 bases between. Germline V lookup: CDR1 MNHNS, CDR2 SASEGT. The CDR3 is 16 residues long. For the CDR3, the DNA is TGTGCCAGCAGTGAACTGGATTGGCCCCAAGACAATGAGCAGTTCTTC. This gives the protein CASSELDWPQDNEQFF.

Worth noting for this clone: The germline gene is not matched at one end of the junction; a read error may be the cause. The V and J genes are TRBV6-2 or TRBV6-3 and TRBJ2-7; no clear D. The CDR3 length is 11 residues. Germline V CDR1 and CDR2: MNHEY, SVGEGT. The CDR3 protein is CASSDSYEQYF. The CDR3 bases are TGTGCCAGCAGTGACTCCTACGAGCAGTACTTC.

This clone came up a few times. The chain couples TRBV27 to TRBJ2-7; 10 bases map to TRBD2. V dropped 4 bases and J dropped 1; count of bases not matched to a gene: 7. CDR1 MNHEY and CDR2 SMNVEV come from the germline V gene (reference sequence). This CDR3 comprises 16 residues. CDR3 loop: CASSSPWTSGSYEQYF. In DNA, the CDR3 is TGTGCCAGCAGTTCCCCCTGGACTAGCGGATCCTACGAGCAGTACTTC.

This chain joins TRBV6-1 and TRBJ2-2; D is unresolved. CDR3 length equals 13 residues. Trimming pared 7 bases from V and 0 bases from J, leaving 6 bases between. CDR1 is MNHNS, CDR2 SASEGT, per germline. CDR3 loop: CASTRANTGELFF. The CDR3 DNA follows: TGTGCCAGCACTCGCGCGAACACCGGGGAGCTGTTTTTT.

This sequence joins TRBV10-1 and TRBJ2-2; a possible D gene is TRBD2 (6 bases). Germline-derived CDR1 and CDR2 are WNHNN and SYGVQD (reference sequence). This CDR3 spans 15 amino acids. The V end was cut by 8 bases, the J end by 3 bases, with 16 bases between. CDR3 sequence: CASPRGLVDTGELFF. The DNA of the CDR3 is TGCGCCAGCCCGCGGGGCTTGGTGGACACCGGGGAGCTGTTTTTT.

This rearrangement joins TRBV19 to TRBJ1-1; weak D call: TRBD1 (6 bases). This CDR3 comprises 15 residues. V gave up 2 bases and J gave up 1 base, with 11 bases separating them. The germline gives CDR1 LNHDA, CDR2 SQIVND (reference sequence). CDR3 residues: CASSITGFSNTEAFF. CDR3 nucleotides: TGTGCCAGTAGTATAACAGGGTTCTCGAACACTGAAGCTTTCTTT.

This clone was seen a few times. The chain is built from TRBV27 and TRBJ2-7; D tentatively reads TRBD1 or TRBD2 (5 bases each). The CDR3 consists of 14 residues. The V and J ends lost 2 bases and 3 bases respectively, with 11 bases between them. Germline V gene lookup returns CDR1 MNHEY and CDR2 SMNVEV (reference sequence). Here the CDR3 reads CASSLKGPDYEQYF. The CDR3 DNA sequence: TGTGCCAGCAGTTTAAAGGGACCCGACTACGAGCAGTACTTC.

This clone qualifies as medium-sized. This chain connects TRBV20-1 to TRBJ1-2; D may be TRBD1 (5 bases). V was trimmed by 5 bases and J by 2 bases, leaving 18 bases between them. The germline V gene encodes CDR1 DFQATT and CDR2 SNEGSKA (reference sequence). The CDR3 contains 15 residues. This CDR3 reads CSAARRQSFNYGYTF. CDR3 in DNA: TGCAGTGCTGCTAGGAGACAGTCCTTCAACTATGGCTACACCTTC.

This clone was recorded a few times. The rearrangement joins TRBV28 to TRBJ1-6; D is unclear. The CDR3 covers 12 residues. Trimming took 3 bases from V and 11 from J, leaving 8 bases between them. Germline V gene data show CDR1 as MDHEN and CDR2 as SYDVKM. In nucleotides, the CDR3 is TGTGCCAGCAGTTTTAAACGGCCACCCCTCCACTTT. This codes for CASSFKRPPLHF.

The genes are TRBV20-1 and TRBJ2-7; no reliable D call. V was clipped by 0 bases and J by 1 base, with 10 bases between them. This CDR3 has 14 amino acids. The V gene's germline CDR1 is DFQATT and CDR2 SNEGSKA (reference sequence). CDR3 DNA sequence: TGCAGTGCTAGAGATCAAAGGGAATCCTACGAGCAGTACTTC. This encodes CSARDQRESYEQYF.

CDR3: CAWSSDRSTDSNQPQHF. The CDR3 DNA follows: TGTGCCTGGAGTTCGGACAGGTCAACCGATAGCAATCAGCCCCAGCATTTT. V gene TRBV30 combines with J gene TRBJ1-5; TRBD1 matches at 7 bases. Germline CDR1 is GTSNPN and CDR2 is SVGIG (reference sequence). The CDR3 is made up of 17 amino acids. Trimming took 2 bases from V and 0 from J; bases not matched to a gene: 10.

This clone is medium-sized within its sample. The chain carries TRBV12-3 or TRBV12-4 and TRBJ1-5, with unresolved D. V was shortened by 6 bases and J by 7 bases, with 13 bases between the two germline ends. CDR3 length: 13 residues. The CDR3 sequence is CASSRKVGQPQHF. DNA for the CDR3: TGTGCCAGCAGCAGGAAGGTTGGCCAGCCCCAGCATTTT.

This clone showed up many times. This rearrangement joins TRBV20-1 to TRBJ2-5, with TRBD1 matching over 9 bases. The germline V gene encodes CDR1 DFQATT and CDR2 SNEGSKA (reference sequence). V trimming: 6 bases; J trimming: 5 bases; junction bases outside the gene matches: 16. The CDR3 has 16 amino acids. The CDR3 bases are TGCAGTGCGCCGACCCGGGACAGGGATCGTTGGGAGACCCAGTACTTC. Protein: CSAPTRDRDRWETQYF.

This clone was counted a few times. This chain joins TRBV10-3 and TRBJ2-3; D unclear. V lost 2 bases to trimming and J lost 4 bases, with 7 bases between them. The germline CDR1 and CDR2 sequences are ENHRY and SYGVKD. CDR3 length equals 13 residues. CDR3 residues: CAISEVSADTQYF. In DNA form, the CDR3 reads TGTGCCATCAGTGAGGTCAGCGCAGATACGCAGTATTTT.

The rearrangement links TRBV5-5 to TRBJ1-2; D unclear. Trimming removed 4 bases at V and 4 bases at J, with 8 bases between. CDR3 length: 12 residues. Germline loops: CDR1 SGHKS, CDR2 YYEKEE (reference sequence). The CDR3 DNA sequence: TGTGCCAGCAGCCCCGCTGGCTATGGCTACACCTTC. Amino acid sequence: CASSPAGYGYTF. The variable domain in full, completed from reference TRBV5-5 and TRBJ1-2, reads DAGVTQSPTHLIKTRGQQVTLRCSPISGHKSVSWYQQVLGQGPQFIFQYYEKEERGRGNFPDRFSARQFPNYSSELNVNALLLGDSALYLCASSPAGYGYTFGSGTRLTVV.

The chain employs TRBV5-1 and TRBJ2-7; 7 bases are shared with TRBD1. The CDR3 length is 14 residues. V shed 4 bases, J shed 3 bases, and the junction held 7 bases outside the gene matches. CDR1 is SGHRS and CDR2 is YFSETQ in the germline V gene. The CDR3 sequence is CASSPRYRGYEQYF. The CDR3 DNA sequence: TGCGCCAGCAGCCCTCGGTACAGGGGCTACGAGCAGTACTTC.

This clone was detected ten times or more. The conserved closing phenylalanine or tryptophan is absent in this CDR3, likely reflecting a read error. The limits of the CDR3 on the DNA are not certain, so only TCRdb's listed CDR3 is given. The rearrangement joins TRBV6-4 to TRBJ2-7; the table's D call, TRBD2, has no DNA check behind it. Per germline, CDR1 MRHNA and CDR2 SNTAGT. The CDR3 numbers 8 amino acids, ends counted. The CDR3: CASSDGGL.

This clone has more than one count but fewer than ten. The junction departs from germline at one end; a sequencing error may be responsible. V usage is TRBV2 and J usage is TRBJ2-1; 8 bases are a match to TRBD2. The germline gives CDR1 SNHLY, CDR2 FYNNEI. CDR3 length: 15 amino acids. CDR3 protein: CTSRVTSGSYNEQFF. The DNA for the CDR3 is TGTACCAGCAGAGTAACTAGCGGCTCCTACAATGAGCAGTTCTTC. The variable domain in full, with the rest retrieved from reference TRBV2 and TRBJ2-1, is EPEVTQTPSHQVTQMGQEVILRCVPISNHLYFYWYRQILGQKVEFLVSFYNNEISEKSEIFDDQFSVERPDGSNFTLKIRSTKLEDSAMYFCTSRVTSGSYNEQFFGPGTRLTVL.

This clone appeared a few times. This chain links TRBV6-1 with TRBJ1-5; D is unclear. CDR1 and CDR2 (germline): MNHNS, SASEGT. The length of the CDR3 is 12 residues. V lost 6 bases to trimming and J lost 7 bases, with 10 bases between them. This CDR3 reads CASRVTGQPQHF. CDR3 nucleotides: TGTGCCAGCAGGGTAACTGGGCAGCCCCAGCATTTT.

The table lists this clone with many counts. The chain couples TRBV18 to TRBJ2-6; D unresolved. Germline lookup yields CDR1 KGHSH and CDR2 LQKENI. V was pared by 8 bases and J by 0 bases, with 8 bases between. The CDR3 is 14 residues long. CDR3 loop: CASLTSSGANVLTF. CDR3 DNA: TGTGCCAGCCTTACGAGCTCTGGGGCCAACGTCCTGACTTTC.

The rearrangement links TRBV11-2 to TRBJ2-1, with 7 bases fitting TRBD1. The CDR3 is 16 amino acids. Germline CDR1 SGHAT, CDR2 FQNNGV. Trimming cost V 3 bases and J 0 bases; bases outside gene matches: 5. CDR3 coding DNA: TGTGCCAGCAGCTTCGGACAGGCAAGCTCCTACAATGAGCAGTTCTTC. The encoded protein is CASSFGQASSYNEQFF.

This clone rates as medium-sized. The rearrangement uses TRBV25-1 and TRBJ1-2, with D uncertain. The CDR3 covers 13 residues. Between the trimmed V and J ends, which lost 4 bases and 8 bases, there was a span of 14 bases. Germline CDR1 is MGHDK and CDR2 is SYGVNS. As DNA, the CDR3 is TGTGCCAGCAGTGTTTCCGGGGTTGGAGGCTACACCTTC. Translating gives CASSVSGVGGYTF.

By frequency in the sample, this clone is medium-sized. The chain couples TRBV6-1 to TRBJ2-5; D call uncertain. V was clipped by 7 bases and J by 1 base, with 13 bases between them. CDR3 length equals 14 residues. Germline CDR1 is MNHNS and CDR2 is SASEGT. CDR3 nucleotide sequence: TGTGCCAGCACCGGTGAAATACCCCAAGAGACCCAGTACTTC. Its translation is CASTGEIPQETQYF.

V gene TRBV6-1 combines with J gene TRBJ1-2, with D hard to call. Germline CDR1 MNHNS, CDR2 SASEGT. The CDR3 is made up of 12 amino acids. V lost 8 bases to trimming and J lost 3 bases, with 10 bases between them. CDR3 nucleotide sequence: TGTGCCAGCGGAGGGCCGCACTATGGCTACACCTTC. Translating it yields CASGGPHYGYTF.

V gene TRBV6-2 or TRBV6-3 combines with J gene TRBJ2-3, with D maybe TRBD2 (5 bases). CDR1 is MNHEY and CDR2 is SVGEGT in the germline V gene. V lost 6 bases and J lost 5, with 12 bases in between. The CDR3 contains 13 residues. CDR3: CASSLRSGDTQYF. DNA for the CDR3: TGTGCCAGCAGCCTTAGGAGCGGAGATACGCAGTATTTT.

The chain is built from TRBV18 and TRBJ1-1, with TRBD1 matching 9 bases. The V segment lost 6 bases and the J segment 8 bases; nucleotides outside the gene matches: 4. The CDR3 has 12 residues. The germline V gene has CDR1 KGHSH and CDR2 LQKENI. The CDR3 reads CASSSDRGEAFF. The CDR3 coding sequence is TGTGCCAGCTCGTCTGACAGGGGGGAAGCTTTCTTT.

The chain has TRBV28 and TRBJ2-1, with no clear D. The CDR3 loop spans 15 amino acids. CDR1 and CDR2 from the germline V gene are MDHEN and SYDVKM. The V end lost 2 bases, the J end lost 2 bases, and 10 bases lay between the germline ends. As DNA, the CDR3 is TGTGCCAGCAGTTTAGCAGGTAGCCCCTACAATGAGCAGTTCTTC. Its translation: CASSLAGSPYNEQFF.